Below, 14 T cell receptor beta chains from the same sample are listed, as sequenced in a study of regulatory T cells in long-lasting Graves disease. Relying on iRepertoire HTBI primers and Arm-PCR of CDR3 regions, the team built TCR beta libraries. From the multiplex PCR reads, TCRdb called clonotypes with MiXCR, one entry per CDR3 protein. The sample has about 660,000 distinct CDR3 sequences; approximately 31% are singletons. Time point denoted: persistent/refractory GD, antithyroid drugs over 5 years with positive TRAb. Generation of the TCR library employed RNA extracted from PBMCs. Sample: peripheral blood mononuclear cells (PBMCs), taken when the disease was refractory, from a patient treated with antithyroid drugs. Every receptor here comes from a female donor with Graves disease.

The genes are TRBV27 and TRBJ1-2; a weak D match, TRBD1 (5 bases). The CDR3 consists of 15 residues. CDR1 is MNHEY and CDR2 is SMNVEV in the germline V gene (reference sequence). The V gene lost 6 bases and the J gene lost 8 bases, with 22 bases spanning the gap. DNA of the CDR3: TGTGCCAGCAGCCCCCGGGACCCCGGGGCGGGCGGCTACACCTTC. This codes for CASSPRDPGAGGYTF.

The chain recombines TRBV5-1 with TRBJ2-7; a weak D match, TRBD2 (5 bases). With 5 bases removed from V and 1 base from J, the gap between germline ends came to 7 bases. The CDR3 sequence is 12 residues long. CDR1 is SGHRS, CDR2 YFSETQ, per germline. Here the CDR3 DNA reads TGCGCCAGCAGAGCGGCTTCCTACGAGCAGTACTTC. Its translation: CASRAASYEQYF.

Comments on this clonotype: Because the CDR3's place on the DNA is in doubt, the DNA is left out and the CDR3 is given as listed by TCRdb. The chain uses TRBV19 and TRBJ2-1; the table gives TRBD1 as D, unverified against the DNA. Germline V gene data show CDR1 as LNHDA and CDR2 as SQIVND (reference sequence). The CDR3 comprises 14 residues, both ends counted. This chain's CDR3 is CASSIAPAANEQFF.

This clonotype has a handful of counts. The rearrangement links TRBV29-1 to TRBJ1-1; TRBD1 might be the D (5 bases). The CDR3 is 12 residues long. From germline, CDR1 is SQVTM and CDR2 ANQGSEA. Trimming stripped 3 bases from V and 5 bases from J, with 10 bases between. The chain's CDR3 is CSVDGTGTEAFF. CDR3 DNA sequence: TGCAGCGTTGACGGGACTGGAACTGAAGCTTTCTTT.

The V gene is TRBV25-1, the J gene TRBJ1-2; tentative D call: TRBD1 (6 bases). The CDR3 runs 13 residues. Trimming pared 1 base from V and 7 bases from J, leaving 10 bases between. Germline V gene sequence: CDR1 MGHDK, CDR2 SYGVNS. The CDR3 region is CASSESGGFGYTF. CDR3 DNA sequence: TGTGCCAGCAGTGAATCCGGGGGCTTTGGCTACACCTTC.

The chain recombines TRBV30 with TRBJ2-7; D unresolved. The CDR3 runs to 11 residues. Trimming stripped 5 bases from V and 3 bases from J, with 8 bases between. Germline V gene data show CDR1 as GTSNPN and CDR2 as SVGIG (reference sequence). The CDR3 nucleotides read TGTGCCTGGGAGGTTGGCTACGAGCAGTACTTC. Protein: CAWEVGYEQYF.

The CDR3 DNA reads TGTGCCAGTGCCAGCGGGGAAACAACTAATGAAAAACTGTTTTTT. This gives the protein CASASGETTNEKLFF. This sequence joins TRBV19 and TRBJ1-4; D remains unclear. CDR3 length: 15 amino acids. Germline CDR1 reads LNHDA; CDR2 reads SQIVND (reference sequence). The V and J ends lost 8 bases and 0 bases respectively, with 13 bases between them. The whole variable domain, remainder taken from reference TRBV19 and TRBJ1-4, is DGGITQSPKYLFRKEGQNVTLSCEQNLNHDAMYWYRQDPGQGLRLIYYSQIVNDFQKGDIAEGYSVSREKKESFPLTVTSAQKNPTAFYLCASASGETTNEKLFFGSGTQLSVL.

This sequence joins TRBV25-1 and TRBJ1-1; tentative D call: TRBD1 (5 bases). This CDR3 has 14 amino acids. The V gene's germline CDR1 is MGHDK and CDR2 SYGVNS. With 3 bases removed from V and 0 bases from J, the gap between germline ends came to 8 bases. The CDR3 DNA sequence: TGTGCCAGCAGTGAGACAGTTATGAACACTGAAGCTTTCTTT. Protein: CASSETVMNTEAFF.

The chain's CDR3 is CAISEGGSHYEQYF. CDR3 DNA sequence: TGTGCCATCAGTGAGGGAGGGTCCCACTACGAGCAGTACTTC. The chain combines TRBV10-3 with TRBJ2-7; a possible D gene is TRBD2 (6 bases). This CDR3 is built from 14 residues. The V gene's germline CDR1 is ENHRY and CDR2 SYGVKD. Trimming shortened V by 2 bases and J by 3 bases, and 11 bases separated the two germline ends.

This chain joins TRBV7-9 and TRBJ2-5; D possibly matches TRBD1 or TRBD2 (6 bases each). V was trimmed by 5 bases and J by 12 bases, leaving 25 bases between them. This CDR3 is built from 15 residues. Germline values: CDR1 SEHNR, CDR2 FQNEAQ (reference sequence). Written as DNA, the CDR3 is TGTGCCAGCAGCACACTTCAGGGGCCGAAGGAGGGAAAGTACTTC. The encoded protein is CASSTLQGPKEGKYF.

This chain connects TRBV6-6 to TRBJ1-1; D gene unclear. This CDR3 is 14 amino acids long. Germline V gene data show CDR1 as MNHNY and CDR2 as SVGAGI (reference sequence). V lost 0 bases, J lost 4 bases, and 9 bases lay in between. CDR3 region: CASSYSGSSTEAFF. DNA for the CDR3: TGTGCCAGCAGTTACTCAGGGTCGAGCACTGAAGCTTTCTTT.

This chain joins TRBV20-1 and TRBJ1-6; D is unresolved. The CDR3 covers 15 residues. The germline V gene has CDR1 DFQATT and CDR2 SNEGSKA (reference sequence). Trimming took off 5 bases at V and 6 bases at J, with 17 bases between the two ends. CDR3 bases: TGCAGTGCTGCCGGGCCCCTCGTCCGTAATTCACCCCTCCACTTT. It encodes CSAAGPLVRNSPLHF.

The sample holds many counts of this clonotype. The gene calls are TRBV11-2 and TRBJ1-1; D may be TRBD1 (6 bases). The CDR3 has 13 amino acids. Germline CDR1 and CDR2: SGHAT and FQNNGV. The V and J ends lost 5 bases and 4 bases respectively, with 11 bases between them. The chain's CDR3 is CASSIRGRTEAFF. DNA of the CDR3: TGTGCCAGCAGCATCAGGGGACGCACTGAAGCTTTCTTT.

The V gene is TRBV27, the J gene TRBJ1-2; a weak D match, TRBD1 (6 bases). The CDR3 has 15 amino acids. Germline CDR1 and CDR2: MNHEY and SMNVEV (reference sequence). Trimming stripped 4 bases from V and 5 bases from J, with 17 bases between. CDR3 DNA sequence: TGTGCCAGCAGTTCTCTAGGGGGGGGCCATTATGGCTACACCTTC. Translated, it gives CASSSLGGGHYGYTF.